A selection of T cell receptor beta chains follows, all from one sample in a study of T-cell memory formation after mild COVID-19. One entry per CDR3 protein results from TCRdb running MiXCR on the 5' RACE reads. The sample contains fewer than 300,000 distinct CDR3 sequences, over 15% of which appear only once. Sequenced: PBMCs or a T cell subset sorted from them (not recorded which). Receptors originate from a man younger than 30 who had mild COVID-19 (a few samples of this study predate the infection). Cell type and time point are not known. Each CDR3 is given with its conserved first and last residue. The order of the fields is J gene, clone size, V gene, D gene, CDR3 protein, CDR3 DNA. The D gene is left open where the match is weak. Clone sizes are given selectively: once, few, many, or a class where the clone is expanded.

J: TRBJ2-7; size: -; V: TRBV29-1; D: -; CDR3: CSVGQGSDEQYF; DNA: TGCAGCGTTGGTCAGGGGAGCGACGAGCAGTACTTC
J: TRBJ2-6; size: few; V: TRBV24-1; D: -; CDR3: CATSDFEGYGANVLTF; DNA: TGTGCCACCAGTGATTTTGAGGGATATGGGGCCAACGTCCTGACTTTC
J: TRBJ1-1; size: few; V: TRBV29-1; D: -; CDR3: CSVGQVNTEAFF; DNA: TGCAGCGTTGGACAAGTGAACACTGAAGCTTTCTTT
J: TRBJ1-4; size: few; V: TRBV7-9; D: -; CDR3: CASSTTPGSGNEKLFF; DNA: TGTGCCAGCAGCACCACACCGGGGTCAGGGAATGAAAAACTGTTTTTT
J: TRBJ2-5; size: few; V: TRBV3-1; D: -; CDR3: CASSRFMRRSPETQYF; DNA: TGTGCCAGCAGCCGGTTCATGAGGAGGTCCCCAGAGACCCAGTACTTC
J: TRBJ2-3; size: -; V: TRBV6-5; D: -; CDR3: CASSTKQGVRKDTQYF; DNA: TGTGCCAGCAGCACAAAACAGGGCGTTAGAAAGGATACGCAGTATTTT
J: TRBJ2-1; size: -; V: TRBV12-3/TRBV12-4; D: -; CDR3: CASSLGVGQFF; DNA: TGTGCCAGCAGTTTGGGCGTCGGGCAGTTCTTC
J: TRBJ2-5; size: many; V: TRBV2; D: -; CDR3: CASRTTGETQYF; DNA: TGTGCCAGCAGGACCACAGGGGAGACCCAGTACTTC
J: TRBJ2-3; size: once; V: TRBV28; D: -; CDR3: CASRSRGSTDTQYF; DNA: TGTGCCAGCAGATCCAGGGGCAGTACAGATACGCAGTATTTT
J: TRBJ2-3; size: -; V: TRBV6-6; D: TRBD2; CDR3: CASSSWAGGHTDTQYF; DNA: TGTGCCAGCAGTTCTTGGGCGGGGGGTCACACAGATACGCAGTATTTT
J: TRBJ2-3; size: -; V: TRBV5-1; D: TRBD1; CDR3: CASSDGQGDTDTQYF; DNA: TGCGCCAGCAGCGACGGACAGGGGGACACAGATACGCAGTATTTT
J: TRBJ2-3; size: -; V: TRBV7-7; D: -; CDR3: CASSLEYSADTQYF; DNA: TGTGCCAGCAGCTTAGAATACTCGGCAGATACGCAGTATTTT
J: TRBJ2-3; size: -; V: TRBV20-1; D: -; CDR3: CSASTPQGGTDTQYF; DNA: TGCAGTGCGAGCACCCCGCAGGGTGGGACAGATACGCAGTATTTT
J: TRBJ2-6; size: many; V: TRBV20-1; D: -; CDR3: CSAKGTGANVLTF; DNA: TGCAGTGCTAAGGGCACTGGGGCCAACGTCCTGACTTTC
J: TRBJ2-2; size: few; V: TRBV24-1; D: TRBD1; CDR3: CATSDVRGPVNTGELFF; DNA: TGTGCCACCAGTGATGTCAGGGGGCCCGTGAACACCGGGGAGCTGTTTTTT
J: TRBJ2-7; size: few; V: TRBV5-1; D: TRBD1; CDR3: CASSSRPDRGDEQYF; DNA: TGCGCCAGCAGCTCGCGCCCGGACAGGGGTGACGAGCAGTACTTC
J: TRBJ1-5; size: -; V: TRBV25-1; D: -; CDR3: CASSGKQPQHF; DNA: TGTGCCAGCAGTGGTAAGCAGCCCCAGCATTTT
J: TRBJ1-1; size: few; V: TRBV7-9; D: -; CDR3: CAGDSTEAFF; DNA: TGTGCCGGAGACAGTACTGAAGCTTTCTTT
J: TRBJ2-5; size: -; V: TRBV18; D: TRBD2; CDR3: CASSPRVLAGTQETQYF; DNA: TGTGCCAGCTCACCACGGGTTCTAGCGGGAACCCAAGAGACCCAGTACTTC
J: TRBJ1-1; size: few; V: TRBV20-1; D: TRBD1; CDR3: CSVKTGMTAFF; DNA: TGCAGTGTCAAGACAGGGATGACGGCTTTCTTT
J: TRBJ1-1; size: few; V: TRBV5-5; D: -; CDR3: CASSLVGGAEAFF; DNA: TGTGCCAGCAGCTTAGTCGGGGGCGCTGAAGCTTTCTTT
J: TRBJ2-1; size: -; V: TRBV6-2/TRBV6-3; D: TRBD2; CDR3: CASSSRESSGALNEQFF; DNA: TGTGCCAGCAGTTCCCGTGAATCTAGCGGGGCTCTCAATGAGCAGTTCTTC
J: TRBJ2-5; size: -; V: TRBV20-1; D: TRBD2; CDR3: CIGSGGDQETQYF; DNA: TGCATCGGTAGCGGGGGGGACCAAGAGACCCAGTACTTC
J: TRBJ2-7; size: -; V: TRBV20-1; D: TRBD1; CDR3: CSAMGGTGINEQYF; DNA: TGCAGTGCTATGGGGGGGACAGGGATAAACGAGCAGTACTTC
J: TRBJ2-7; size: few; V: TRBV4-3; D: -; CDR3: CASSQDRVGLGEQYF; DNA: TGCGCCAGCAGCCAAGACAGGGTAGGACTGGGCGAGCAGTACTTC
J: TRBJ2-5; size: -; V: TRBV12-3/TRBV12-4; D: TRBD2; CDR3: CASSGTSAETQYF; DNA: TGTGCCAGCAGTGGCACTAGCGCAGAGACCCAGTACTTC
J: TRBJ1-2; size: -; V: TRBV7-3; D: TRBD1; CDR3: CASSAIRPGQAGGYTF; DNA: TGTGCCAGCAGCGCCATCCGTCCGGGACAGGCGGGTGGCTACACCTTC
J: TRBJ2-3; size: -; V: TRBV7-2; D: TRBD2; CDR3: CASSFPRTSGDTDTQYF; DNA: TGTGCCAGCAGCTTCCCTCGGACTAGCGGGGATACAGATACGCAGTATTTT
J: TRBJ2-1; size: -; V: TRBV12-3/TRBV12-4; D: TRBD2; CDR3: CASSFLGLAGVSYNEQFF; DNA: TGTGCCAGCAGTTTCTTAGGACTAGCGGGGGTTTCCTACAATGAGCAGTTCTTC
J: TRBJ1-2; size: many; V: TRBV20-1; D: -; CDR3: CSAQTGHFYGYTF; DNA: TGCAGTGCTCAGACAGGCCATTTCTATGGCTACACCTTC
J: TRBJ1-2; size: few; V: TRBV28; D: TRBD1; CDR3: CASRLTGPGYTF; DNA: TGTGCCAGCAGGCTGACAGGGCCCGGCTACACCTTC
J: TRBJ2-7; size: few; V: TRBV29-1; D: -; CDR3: CSAYSGAYEQYF; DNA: TGCAGCGCCTATTCCGGTGCCTACGAGCAGTACTTC
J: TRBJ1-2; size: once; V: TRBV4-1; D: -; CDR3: CASSHWAEGYTF; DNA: TGCGCCAGCAGCCACTGGGCGGAAGGCTACACCTTC
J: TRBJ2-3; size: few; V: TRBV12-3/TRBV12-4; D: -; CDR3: CASSFQEDTQYF; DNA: TGTGCCAGCAGTTTCCAGGAAGATACGCAGTATTTT
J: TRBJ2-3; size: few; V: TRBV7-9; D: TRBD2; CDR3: CASSLFVAGKDTQYF; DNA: TGTGCCAGCAGCCTTTTTGTAGCGGGGAAGGATACGCAGTATTTT
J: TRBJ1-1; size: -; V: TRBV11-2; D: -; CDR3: CASSLDRGYGTEAFF; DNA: TGTGCCAGCAGCTTAGATCGGGGTTATGGCACTGAAGCTTTCTTT
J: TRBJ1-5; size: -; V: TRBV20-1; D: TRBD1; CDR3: CSARDRGFTQPQHF; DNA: TGCAGTGCTCGGGACAGGGGATTTACTCAGCCCCAGCATTTT
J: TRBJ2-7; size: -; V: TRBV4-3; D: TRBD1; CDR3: CASSPDRVAYEQYF; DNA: TGCGCCAGCAGCCCCGACAGGGTCGCCTACGAGCAGTACTTC
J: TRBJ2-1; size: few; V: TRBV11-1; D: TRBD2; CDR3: CASSFASGSYNEQFF; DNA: TGTGCCAGCAGCTTCGCTAGCGGTTCCTACAATGAGCAGTTCTTC
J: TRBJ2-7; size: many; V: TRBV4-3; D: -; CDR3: CASSQSSNPYYEQYF; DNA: TGCGCCAGCAGCCAATCTTCGAACCCCTACTACGAGCAGTACTTC
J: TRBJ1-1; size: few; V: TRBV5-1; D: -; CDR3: CASSDLQGVNTEAFF; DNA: TGCGCCAGCAGCGACCTACAGGGAGTGAACACTGAAGCTTTCTTT
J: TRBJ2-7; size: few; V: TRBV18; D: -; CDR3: CASSPAGTDYEQYF; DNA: TGTGCCAGCTCACCAGCCGGGACGGACTACGAGCAGTACTTC
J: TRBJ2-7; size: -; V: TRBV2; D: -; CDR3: CASRGLGEQYF; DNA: TGTGCCAGCAGGGGACTTGGCGAGCAGTACTTC